The source of this T cell receptor beta chain is a study of T cell responses to AZD1222 COVID-19 vaccine. TCRdb's table, derived via immunoSEQ multiplex PCR, lists solely in-frame clones and lacks some. This table holds roughly 70,000 clones, 89% found once. The CDR3 runs to 12 residues. Germline V CDR1 and CDR2: LGHDT, YNNKEL (reference sequence). Trimming shortened V by 3 bases and J by 5 bases, and 8 bases separated the two germline ends. Note on this clone: The antigen is not known.

Regarding the study as a whole: Increases in Spike-specific TCR breadth and depth were seen after two AZD1222 doses.

The TCR was taken from an adult who received the AZD1222 COVID-19 vaccine. The chain uses TRBV3-1 (or the pseudogene TRBV3-2) and TRBJ2-7, with D unresolved. Sequenced here: peripheral blood, sampled 28 days after the second AZD1222 dose. CDR3 DNA: TGTGCCAGCAGCCAGCAGGAAGACGAGCAGTACGTC. It encodes CASSQQEDEQYV.